The 31 T cell receptor beta chains in this list originate from one sample, sequenced in a study of T cell repertoires in cytomegalovirus infection. TCRdb itself ran the reads through MiXCR, one entry per CDR3 protein. The sample carries 100,000 to 150,000 distinct CDR3 sequences, roughly a quarter recorded once. These receptors' targets are unknown. What was sequenced was PBMCs, sequenced either directly or after in vitro stimulation (not recorded which). These receptor sequences come from a human donor in good health (CMV status not recorded). Some clones in this sample may be carry-over from other donors' samples.

Only a few counts were recorded for this clonotype. V is TRBV7-3 and J is TRBJ2-1; 7 bases match TRBD1. Germline CDR1 and CDR2: SGHTA and FQGTGA. J was trimmed by 6 bases and V by 1 base; bases with no gene match: 9. The length of the CDR3 is 16 residues. In DNA, the CDR3 is TGTGCCAGCAGCTTAAGGGGCAGGGGGTTCCCCAATGAGCAGTTCTTC. It codes for CASSLRGRGFPNEQFF.

Only a few counts were recorded for this clonotype. The chain carries TRBV9 and TRBJ1-1; D call uncertain. Per the germline V gene, CDR1 is SGDLS and CDR2 is YYNGEE. Deletions cut 5 bases from V and 1 base from J, with 15 bases between. The CDR3 is 15 amino acids. The CDR3 bases are TGTGCCAGCAGGCCGGGATACTCTGGGAACACTGAAGCTTTCTTT. Its translation: CASRPGYSGNTEAFF. The whole variable domain, remainder taken from reference TRBV9 and TRBJ1-1, is DSGVTQTPKHLITATGQRVTLRCSPRSGDLSVYWYQQSLDQGLQFLIQYYNGEERAKGNILERFSAQQFPDLHSELNLSSLELGDSALYFCASRPGYSGNTEAFFGQGTRLTVV.

The chain links TRBV19 to TRBJ1-2, with unresolved D. The germline CDR1 and CDR2 sequences are LNHDA and SQIVND (reference sequence). CDR3 length equals 13 residues. V lost 1 base to trimming and J lost 8 bases, with 11 bases between them. This CDR3 reads CASSIGETGGYTF. CDR3 nucleotide sequence: TGTGCCAGTAGTATAGGGGAGACGGGGGGCTACACCTTC.

This rearrangement joins TRBV24-1 to TRBJ2-3; D is possibly TRBD2 (6 bases). CDR1 and CDR2 (germline): KGHDR, SFDVKD. V gave up 3 bases and J gave up 4 bases, with 16 bases separating them. This CDR3 comprises 16 residues. CDR3 DNA sequence: TGTGCCACCAGTGATATTCGGGAGATGGGGTCAGATACGCAGTATTTT. Translation gives CATSDIREMGSDTQYF.

This clonotype occurred a few times. CDR3 nucleotide sequence: TGCGCCAGCAGCCAAGATGGGCTAGCGGCTTCTGTGCAGTTCTTC. Protein product: CASSQDGLAASVQFF. V and J are TRBV4-1 and TRBJ2-1; TRBD2 aligns across 7 bases. The CDR3 contains 15 residues. Per the germline V gene, CDR1 is MGHRA and CDR2 is YSYEKL. V trimming: 0 bases; J trimming: 12 bases; junction bases outside the gene matches: 11.

CDR3 in amino acids: CASSYSRDRPASGGSYNEQFF. The CDR3 DNA sequence: TGTGCCAGCAGTTACTCTCGGGACAGACCAGCTAGCGGGGGCTCCTACAATGAGCAGTTCTTC. This chain joins TRBV6-2 or TRBV6-3 and TRBJ2-1; TRBD2 agrees at 10 bases. V trimming: 0 bases; J trimming: 0 bases; junction bases outside the gene matches: 14. This CDR3 contains 21 residues. Germline CDR1 reads MNHEY; CDR2 reads SVGEGT.

This clonotype was seen only once. The chain couples TRBV29-1 to TRBJ2-7, with D perhaps TRBD1 (5 bases). With 3 bases removed from V and 0 bases from J, the gap between germline ends came to 9 bases. The CDR3 contains 13 residues. The V gene's germline CDR1 is SQVTM and CDR2 ANQGSEA. This CDR3 reads CSVDDDSSYEQYF. The CDR3 bases are TGCAGCGTTGACGACGACAGCTCCTACGAGCAGTACTTC.

This clonotype has just a few counts. The chain employs TRBV12-3 or TRBV12-4 and TRBJ2-1, with 7 bases that match TRBD1. The CDR3 is made up of 15 amino acids. Trimming at V came to 2 bases and at J to 8 bases, leaving 9 bases not matched to a gene. The CDR3 region has the DNA TGTGCCAGCAGTTTATTAGGGACAGTGTTCGATGAGCAGTTCTTC. Its protein product is CASSLLGTVFDEQFF.

This clonotype was observed at least ten times. The chain couples TRBV7-2 to TRBJ2-7; the D call may be TRBD1 or TRBD2 (5 bases each). This CDR3 spans 15 amino acids. Between the trimmed V and J ends, which lost 1 base and 4 bases, there was a span of 14 bases. Germline CDR1 reads SGHTA; CDR2 reads FQGNSA. CDR3 in amino acids: CASSLVAGPGYEQYV. The CDR3 DNA is TGTGCCAGCAGCTTAGTGGCGGGTCCAGGGTACGAGCAGTACGTC.

This clonotype has a count of ten or more. The chain employs TRBV11-2 and TRBJ1-2; 8 positions match TRBD1. CDR3 size: 13 residues. In germline, CDR1 is SGHAT, CDR2 FQNNGV. The V segment lost 5 bases and the J segment 3 bases; nucleotides outside the gene matches: 2. The CDR3 sequence is CASSPGQDYGYTF. In nucleotides, the CDR3 is TGTGCCAGCAGCCCGGGACAGGACTATGGCTACACCTTC.

CDR3 amino acids: CASSLVVQGRYNYGYTF. Written as DNA, the CDR3 is TGTGCCAGCAGCTTAGTGGTACAGGGTCGATACAACTATGGCTACACCTTC. V is TRBV7-9 and J is TRBJ1-2, with D tentatively TRBD1 (6 bases). The length of the CDR3 is 17 residues. Between the trimmed V and J ends, which lost 1 base and 2 bases, there was a span of 17 bases. The germline V gene has CDR1 SEHNR and CDR2 FQNEAQ (reference sequence).

In this sample, this clonotype turned up many times. V usage is TRBV7-2 and J usage is TRBJ2-1, with 10 bases aligning to TRBD2. CDR3 length equals 20 residues. CDR1 SGHTA and CDR2 FQGNSA come from the germline V gene. V was clipped by 5 bases and J by 1 base; unmatched bases: 17. CDR3 sequence reads: CASSRAGRPAGGTSYNEQFF. As DNA, the CDR3 is TGTGCCAGCAGCCGGGCGGGCAGGCCAGCGGGAGGGACGTCCTACAATGAGCAGTTCTTC. The entire variable domain, with the rest obtained from reference TRBV7-2 and TRBJ2-1, is as follows: GAGVSQSPSNKVTEKGKDVELRCDPISGHTALYWYRQSLGQGLEFLIYFQGNSAPDKSGLPSDRFSAERTGGSVSTLTIQRTQQEDSAVYLCASSRAGRPAGGTSYNEQFFGPGTRLTVL.

The gene calls are TRBV5-8 and TRBJ1-2, with 9 bases lining up with TRBD1. CDR1 and CDR2 (germline): SGHTS, YDEGEE. There are 12 residues in the CDR3. V trimming: 4 bases; J trimming: 9 bases; junction bases outside the gene matches: 4. This CDR3 is CASSPGQGSYTF. As DNA, the CDR3 is TGTGCCAGCAGCCCTGGACAGGGGAGCTACACCTTC.

This clonotype showed up just a few times. The chain links TRBV7-2 to TRBJ2-3; possibly TRBD2 for D (5 bases). Looked up from germline, CDR1 is SGHTA and CDR2 is FQGNSA. V lost 5 bases and J 5 bases, leaving 17 bases between the germline ends. The CDR3 consists of 15 residues. DNA of the CDR3: TGTGCCAGCAGCGGCGGGCCAGCGGCGAGAGATACGCAGTATTTT. It is translated as CASSGGPAARDTQYF.

This clonotype is a singleton in its sample. The V gene is TRBV2, the J gene TRBJ2-5; D might be TRBD2 (5 bases). From germline, CDR1 is SNHLY and CDR2 FYNNEI. The CDR3 sequence is 14 residues long. Trimming removed 4 bases at V and 3 bases at J, with 12 bases between. CDR3 protein: CASSVGGQKETQYF. The CDR3 region has the DNA TGTGCCAGCAGTGTCGGAGGCCAGAAAGAGACCCAGTACTTC.

In this sample, this clonotype turned up many times. The J gene is TRBJ2-3, the V gene TRBV7-6, with TRBD2 identical over 9 bases. In germline, CDR1 is SGHVS, CDR2 FNYEAQ. Trimming at V came to 6 bases and at J to 0 bases, leaving 4 bases not matched to a gene. This CDR3 comprises 15 residues. CDR3 coding DNA: TGTGCCAGCAGTTATCTAGCGGGGAGCACAGATACGCAGTATTTT. Translated: CASSYLAGSTDTQYF. Looking up the rest from reference TRBV7-6 and TRBJ2-3 gives the full variable domain: GAGVSQSPRYKVTKRGQDVALRCDPISGHVSLYWYRQALGQGPEFLTYFNYEAQQDKSGLPNDRFSAERPEGSISTLTIQRTEQRDSAMYRCASSYLAGSTDTQYFGPGTRLTVL.

This clonotype occurred a few times. The rearrangement uses TRBV12-3 or TRBV12-4 and TRBJ2-3; TRBD2 is a possible D gene (5 bases). V lost 2 bases to trimming and J lost 0 bases, with 24 bases between them. This CDR3 contains 20 residues. The CDR3 region is CASSLTAGKESTFSTDTQYF. Written as DNA, the CDR3 is TGTGCCAGCAGTTTAACAGCCGGGAAGGAGTCCACCTTTAGCACAGATACGCAGTATTTT.

Turning to this clonotype: A single base separates this from a much larger clone, so it may be a read error. The genes are TRBV7-6 and TRBJ2-7, with D possibly called TRBD1 or TRBD2 (5 bases each). Germline V gene data show CDR1 as SGHVS and CDR2 as FNYEAQ. This CDR3 has 17 residues. Trimming stripped 4 bases from V and 0 bases from J, with 19 bases between. The CDR3 DNA is TGTGCCAGCAGCTGTTCGCGCCGGGACGCCAGCTCCTACGAGCAGTACTTC. Protein sequence: CASSCSRRDASSYEQYF. The variable domain in full, with the rest retrieved from reference TRBV7-6 and TRBJ2-7, is GAGVSQSPRYKVTKRGQDVALRCDPISGHVSLYWYRQALGQGPEFLTYFNYEAQQDKSGLPNDRFSAERPEGSISTLTIQRTEQRDSAMYRCASSCSRRDASSYEQYFGPGTRLTVT.

V is TRBV7-2 and J is TRBJ2-5, with D possibly TRBD2 on 6 matching bases. The V gene lost 1 base and the J gene lost 4 bases, with 7 bases spanning the gap. The CDR3 extends over 13 amino acids. Germline V lookup: CDR1 SGHTA, CDR2 FQGNSA. The CDR3 sequence: CASSLGAGETQYF. As DNA, the CDR3 is TGTGCCAGCAGCTTAGGAGCGGGAGAGACCCAGTACTTC.

CDR3 nucleotides: TGTGCCAGCAGACAGGGAGGGAATTCACCCCTCCACTTT. This gives the protein CASRQGGNSPLHF. This chain links TRBV12-3 or TRBV12-4 with TRBJ1-6; TRBD1 might be the D (6 bases). V was shortened by 6 bases and J by 7 bases, with 10 bases between the two germline ends. CDR3 length: 13 amino acids.

This clonotype has only a few counts. This chain links TRBV4-3 with TRBJ2-3, with unresolved D. This CDR3 region has 15 residues. Trimming removed 0 bases at V and 4 bases at J, with 11 bases between. Germline V gene data show CDR1 as LGHNA and CDR2 as YSLEER. DNA for the CDR3: TGCGCCAGCAGCCAAGATAGGCTAGATCCAGATACGCAGTATTTT. Its protein product is CASSQDRLDPDTQYF.

This clonotype was recorded many times. This chain joins TRBV18 and TRBJ2-7; perhaps TRBD2 as D (6 bases). This CDR3 has 15 residues. Trimming removed 6 bases from V and 1 base from J, with 16 bases in between. Germline loops: CDR1 KGHSH, CDR2 LQKENI. CDR3 sequence: CASSHGTPNSYEQYF. For the CDR3, the DNA is TGTGCCAGCTCCCACGGGACTCCTAATTCCTACGAGCAGTACTTC.

This clonotype has a handful of counts. This chain joins TRBV6-5 and TRBJ1-3; D remains ambiguous. The V gene's germline CDR1 is MNHEY and CDR2 SVGAGI. The CDR3 runs 13 residues. The germline V and J ends were trimmed by 0 bases and 4 bases, with 4 bases remaining between them. The CDR3 protein is CASSYSAGNTIYF. CDR3 nucleotides: TGTGCCAGCAGTTACTCAGCAGGAAACACCATATATTTT.

The table lists this clonotype with a few counts. The rearrangement joins TRBV7-9 to TRBJ2-1, with 7 bases that match TRBD2. The CDR3 contains 15 residues. Trimming removed 3 bases from V and 0 bases from J; junction bases left unmatched: 2. Germline assignment: CDR1 SEHNR and CDR2 FQNEAQ (reference sequence). CDR3 amino acids: CASSLRDYSYNEQFF. The CDR3 bases are TGTGCCAGCAGCTTGAGGGACTACTCCTACAATGAGCAGTTCTTC.

This clonotype has at least ten counts. This chain joins TRBV7-8 and TRBJ2-7, with D uncertain. Germline CDR1 and CDR2: SGHVS and FQNEAQ. V lost 1 base, J lost 3 bases, and 10 bases lay in between. The CDR3 length is 14 residues. The DNA of the CDR3 is TGTGCCAGCAGCTTAGGCGGCGGATTCTACGAGCAGTACGTC. It yields the protein CASSLGGGFYEQYV.

The rearrangement links TRBV7-3 to TRBJ2-2; D is possibly TRBD2 (6 bases). Trimming removed 3 bases at V and 0 bases at J, with 8 bases between. CDR1 and CDR2 (germline): SGHTA, FQGTGA. The CDR3 covers 15 residues. CDR3 sequence (DNA): TGTGCCAGCAGCTTTGGAGGGACGAACACCGGGGAGCTGTTTTTT. This sequence encodes CASSFGGTNTGELFF.

This clonotype was detected many times. This sequence joins TRBV11-3 and TRBJ2-1; 13 nucleotides match TRBD2. CDR1 SGHNT and CDR2 YENEEA come from the germline V gene. V lost 5 bases, J lost 5 bases, and 3 bases stayed unmatched. The CDR3 length is 15 residues. The CDR3 loop is CASSHGTSGNNEQFF. CDR3 nucleotide sequence: TGTGCCAGCAGCCACGGGACTAGCGGGAACAATGAGCAGTTCTTC.

The chain couples TRBV6-6 to TRBJ2-5; weak D call: TRBD1 (6 bases). The CDR3 sequence is 13 residues long. The V and J ends lost 11 bases and 0 bases respectively, with 13 bases between them. Germline lookup yields CDR1 MNHNY and CDR2 SVGAGI (reference sequence). The CDR3 protein is CASSGTNQETQYF. The CDR3 coding sequence is TGTGCCTCCTCCGGGACAAACCAAGAGACCCAGTACTTC.

The V call is TRBV4-1, the J call TRBJ2-1, with TRBD2 matching 13 bases. V lost 0 bases and J lost 8; bases outside the gene matches: 4. This CDR3 has 16 amino acids. The V gene's germline CDR1 is MGHRA and CDR2 YSYEKL. The CDR3 is CASSQETSGRAHEQFF. The CDR3 region has the DNA TGCGCCAGCAGCCAAGAAACTAGCGGGAGGGCCCATGAGCAGTTCTTC.

This clonotype was counted a few times. The J gene is TRBJ2-1, the V gene TRBV20-1; unclear D gene. V was pared by 6 bases and J by 7 bases, with 13 bases between. Per the germline V gene, CDR1 is DFQATT and CDR2 is SNEGSKA (reference sequence). The CDR3 is made up of 12 amino acids. CDR3 sequence reads: CSAPAGVNEQFF. CDR3 DNA: TGCAGTGCCCCCGCTGGAGTAAATGAGCAGTTCTTC.

This clonotype occurred a few times. The chain recombines TRBV14 with TRBJ1-2, with a weak D call TRBD1 (5 bases). The ends were cut back, 6 bases at V and 1 base at J, with 9 bases in the middle. CDR1 and CDR2 (germline): SGHDN, FVKESK. The CDR3 consists of 13 residues. CDR3: CASRKGNNYGYTF. DNA for the CDR3: TGTGCCAGCAGAAAGGGGAATAACTATGGCTACACCTTC.